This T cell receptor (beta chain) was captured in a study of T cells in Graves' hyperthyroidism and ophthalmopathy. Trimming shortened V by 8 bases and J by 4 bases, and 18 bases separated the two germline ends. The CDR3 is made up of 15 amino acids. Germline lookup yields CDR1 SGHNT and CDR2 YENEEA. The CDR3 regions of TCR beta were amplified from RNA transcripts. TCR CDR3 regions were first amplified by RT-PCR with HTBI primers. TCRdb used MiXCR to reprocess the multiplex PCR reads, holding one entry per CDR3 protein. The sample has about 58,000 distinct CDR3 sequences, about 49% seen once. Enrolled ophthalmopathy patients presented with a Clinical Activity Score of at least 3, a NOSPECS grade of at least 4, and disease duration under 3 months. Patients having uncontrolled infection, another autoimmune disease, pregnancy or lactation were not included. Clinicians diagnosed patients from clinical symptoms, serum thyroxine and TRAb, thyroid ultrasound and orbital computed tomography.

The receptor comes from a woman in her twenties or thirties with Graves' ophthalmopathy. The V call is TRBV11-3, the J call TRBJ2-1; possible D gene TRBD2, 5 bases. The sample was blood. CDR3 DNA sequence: TGTGCCAGCTCAATGCGGGCTAACGCTTACAATGAGCAGTTCTTC. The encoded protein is CASSMRANAYNEQFF.